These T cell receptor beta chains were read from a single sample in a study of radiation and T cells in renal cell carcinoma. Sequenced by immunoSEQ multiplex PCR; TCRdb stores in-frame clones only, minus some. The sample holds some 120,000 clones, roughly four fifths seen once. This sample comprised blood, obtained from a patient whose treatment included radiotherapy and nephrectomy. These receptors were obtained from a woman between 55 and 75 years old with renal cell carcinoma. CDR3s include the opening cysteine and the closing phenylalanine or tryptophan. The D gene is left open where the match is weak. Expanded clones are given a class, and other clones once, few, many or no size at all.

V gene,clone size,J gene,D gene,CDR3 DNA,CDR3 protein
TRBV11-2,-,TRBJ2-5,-,TGTGCCAGCAGCTTGGTTGTGGAGACCCAGTACTTC,CASSLVVETQYF
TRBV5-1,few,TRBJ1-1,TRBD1,TGCGCCAGCAGCGGGGACAGGGGGCGAGACACTGAAGCTTTCTTT,CASSGDRGRDTEAFF
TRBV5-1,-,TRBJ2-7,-,TGCGCCAGCAGCTTGGAAAGGGCGTACTACGAGCAGTACTTC,CASSLERAYYEQYF
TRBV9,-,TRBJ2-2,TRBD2,TGTGCCAGCAGCGCACAGGGGATTTCAGGACTAGCGGGGGGCGAGGAGCTGTTTTTT,CASSAQGISGLAGGEELFF
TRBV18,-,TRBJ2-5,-,TGTGCCAGCTCACGGGCAGGGGAGGAGACCCAGTACTTC,CASSRAGEETQYF
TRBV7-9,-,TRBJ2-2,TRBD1,TGTGCCAGCGGGGGACAGGGGTTTGCCGGGGAGCTGTTTTTT,CASGGQGFAGELFF
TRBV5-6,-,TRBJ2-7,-,TGTGCCAGCAGCTCGTTTACAGGGCAGGGCTACGAGCAGTACTTC,CASSSFTGQGYEQYF
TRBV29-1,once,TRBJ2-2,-,TGCAGCGTTTCGGAACAGGCGAACACCGGGGAGCTGTTTTTT,CSVSEQANTGELFF
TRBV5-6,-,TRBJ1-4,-,TGTGCCAGCAGGAAAGACCCATTGGGTACTAATGAAAAACTGTTTTTT,CASRKDPLGTNEKLFF
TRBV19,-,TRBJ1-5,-,TGTGCCAGTACCCGCCGCCGACAGTCTAATCAGCCCCAGCATTTT,CASTRRRQSNQPQHF
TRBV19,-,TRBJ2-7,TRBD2,TGTGCCAGTAGTCCCCGACCCGGGACTAGCGGCCCCTACGAGCAGTACTTC,CASSPRPGTSGPYEQYF
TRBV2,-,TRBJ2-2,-,TGTGCCAGCAGTGAAGTTCGGCCGATGAACACCGGGGAGCTGTTTTTT,CASSEVRPMNTGELFF
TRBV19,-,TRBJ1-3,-,TGTGCCAGTTCCAGGGTTGGCGACTCTGGAAACACCATATATTTT,CASSRVGDSGNTIYF
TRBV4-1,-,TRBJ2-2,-,TGCGCCAGCAGCCAAGTTACAGGTAGTTTGAACACCGGGGAGCTGTTTTTT,CASSQVTGSLNTGELFF
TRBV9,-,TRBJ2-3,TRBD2,TGTGCCAGCACCGCCCCGTCGAGCGGGAGGACCACAGATACGCAGTATTTT,CASTAPSSGRTTDTQYF
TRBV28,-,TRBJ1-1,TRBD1,TGTGCCAGCAGTTCCTCAGGGGGCGGGAACACTGAAGCTTTCTTT,CASSSSGGGNTEAFF
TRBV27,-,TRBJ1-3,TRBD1,TGTGCCAGCAGTTTGGGACAGGGTGCTGGAAACACCATATATTTT,CASSLGQGAGNTIYF
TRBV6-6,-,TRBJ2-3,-,TGTGCCAGCAGCCATACAGATACGCAGTATTTT,CASSHTDTQYF
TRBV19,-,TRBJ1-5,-,TGTGCCAGTAGTATAGCAGGGTTTCAGCCCCAGCATTTT,CASSIAGFQPQHF
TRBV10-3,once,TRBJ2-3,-,TGTGCCATCAGTGAGCTGAACACAGATACGCAGTATTTT,CAISELNTDTQYF
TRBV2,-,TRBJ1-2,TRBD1,TGTGCCAGCAGGTTTGGGACAGACTATGGCTACACCTTC,CASRFGTDYGYTF
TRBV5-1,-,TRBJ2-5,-,TGCGCCAGCACCCCGTTTGGGCACAACCAAGAGACCCAGTACTTC,CASTPFGHNQETQYF
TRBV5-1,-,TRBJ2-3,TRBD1,TGCGCCAGCAGATCCACAGGGGGCATGGCAGATACGCAGTATTTT,CASRSTGGMADTQYF
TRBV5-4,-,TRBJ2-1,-,TGTGCCAGCAGACCGGGAGCGGACCTCGCCTACAATGAGCAGTTCTTC,CASRPGADLAYNEQFF
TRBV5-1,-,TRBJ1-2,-,TGCGCCAGCAGCTTAGAGGGGGTACCTGTCAATGGCTACACCTTC,CASSLEGVPVNGYTF
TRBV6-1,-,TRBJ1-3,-,TGTGCCACCCGGCAAAGCTCTGGAAACACCATATATTTT,CATRQSSGNTIYF
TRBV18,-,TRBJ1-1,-,TGTGCCAGCTCGCAACTTCAGGGGAAGGGGAACACTGAAGCTTTCTTT,CASSQLQGKGNTEAFF
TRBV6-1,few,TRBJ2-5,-,TGTGCCAGCAGTGTAACGGGGGCAGAAGAGACCCAGTACTTC,CASSVTGAEETQYF
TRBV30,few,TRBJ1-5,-,TGTGCCTGGAGTTACAGCAATCAGCCCCAGCATTTT,CAWSYSNQPQHF
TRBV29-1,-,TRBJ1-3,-,TGCAGCGTTGTGGTTGGGAGCTCTGGAAACACCATATATTTT,CSVVVGSSGNTIYF
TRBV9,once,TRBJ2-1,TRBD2,TGTGCCAGCAGCCCCCAACCCGGGAGGGACAATGAGCAGTTCTTC,CASSPQPGRDNEQFF
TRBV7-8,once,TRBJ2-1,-,TGTGCCAGCAGCTTAACCGGACAGGAGGGCAATGAGCAGTTCTTC,CASSLTGQEGNEQFF
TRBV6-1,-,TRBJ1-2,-,TGTGCCAGCAGTGAAGTTGGCTCAGGGTTTTTCACCTACACCTTC,CASSEVGSGFFTYTF
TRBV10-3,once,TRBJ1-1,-,TGTGCCATCAGTGAGACTGCAGGGGCAGGCACTGAAGCTTTCTTT,CAISETAGAGTEAFF
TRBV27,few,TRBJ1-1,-,TGTGCCAGCAGTTCACGCTTGAACACTGAAGCTTTCTTT,CASSSRLNTEAFF
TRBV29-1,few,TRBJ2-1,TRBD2,TGCAGCGTTGACCGCGCGATCGGGCGGGGGGGTCTAAACGACAATGAGCAGTTCTTC,CSVDRAIGRGGLNDNEQFF
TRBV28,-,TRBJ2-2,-,TGTGCCAGCAGCCATCCTGGCGGGGAGCTGTTTTTT,CASSHPGGELFF
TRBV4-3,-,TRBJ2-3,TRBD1,TGCGCCAGCAGCGCGGGACAGGGGGGCACAGATACGCAGTATTTT,CASSAGQGGTDTQYF
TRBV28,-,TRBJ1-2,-,TGTGCCATCCGTCAAGACTATGGCTACACCTTC,CAIRQDYGYTF
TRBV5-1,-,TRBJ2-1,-,TGCGCCAGCAGCTTGGGGACAGCAGTTGCGAATGAGCAGTTCTTC,CASSLGTAVANEQFF
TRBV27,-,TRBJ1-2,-,TGTGCCAGCAGCCAGAATTCCAGGGACTATAACTATGGCTACACCTTC,CASSQNSRDYNYGYTF
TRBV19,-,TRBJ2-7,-,TGTGCCAGTAGCCCAGGGACGTATGACGAGCAGTACTTC,CASSPGTYDEQYF
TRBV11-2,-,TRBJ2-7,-,TGTGCCAGCAGCTCCGTTACCTACGAGCAGTACTTC,CASSSVTYEQYF
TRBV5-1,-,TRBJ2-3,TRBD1,TGCGCCAGCAGCTTAGATCGCAGGGGGCGGCGGTTTGGGCCGCCGGATACGCAGTATTTT,CASSLDRRGRRFGPPDTQYF
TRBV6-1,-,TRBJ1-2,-,TGTGCCAGCAGTCTTGGGCCCGAAAACTATGGCTACACCTTC,CASSLGPENYGYTF
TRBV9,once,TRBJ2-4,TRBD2,TGTGCCAGCAGTGACGGGGGGATAGCCAAAAACATTCAGTACTTC,CASSDGGIAKNIQYF
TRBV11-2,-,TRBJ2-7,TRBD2,TGTGCCAGCAGCTTAGCCAGGACTAGAGAGCAGTACTTC,CASSLARTREQYF
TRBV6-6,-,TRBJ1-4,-,TGTGCCAGCAGTCGCGCGGGGCGCGATGAAAAACTGTTTTTT,CASSRAGRDEKLFF
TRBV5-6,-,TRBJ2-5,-,TGTGCCAGCAGCCCCTACACCGGTGGCGAGACCCAGTACTTC,CASSPYTGGETQYF
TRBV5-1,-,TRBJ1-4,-,TGCGCCAGCAGCTTGGAGGAGGGGACTAGGGAACTGTTTTTT,CASSLEEGTRELFF
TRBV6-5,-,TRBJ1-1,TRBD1,TGTGCCAGTTGTGAATGGGACAGAACGAACACTGAAGCTTTCTTT,CASCEWDRTNTEAFF
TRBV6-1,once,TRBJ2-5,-,TGTGCCAGCAGGGGGACCTGGGTAGCTGGAGAGACCCAGTACTTC,CASRGTWVAGETQYF
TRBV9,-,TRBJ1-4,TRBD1,TGTGCCAGCAGCCCACAGGGGGCGAAGACTAATGAAAAACTGTTTTTT,CASSPQGAKTNEKLFF
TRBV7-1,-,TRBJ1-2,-,TGTGCCAGCAGCCCCCCTCAAGGGCGGAACTATGGCTACACCTTC,CASSPPQGRNYGYTF
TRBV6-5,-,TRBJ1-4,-,TGTGCCAGCAGCCCTAGGGGGGGGAATGAAAAACTGTTTTTT,CASSPRGGNEKLFF